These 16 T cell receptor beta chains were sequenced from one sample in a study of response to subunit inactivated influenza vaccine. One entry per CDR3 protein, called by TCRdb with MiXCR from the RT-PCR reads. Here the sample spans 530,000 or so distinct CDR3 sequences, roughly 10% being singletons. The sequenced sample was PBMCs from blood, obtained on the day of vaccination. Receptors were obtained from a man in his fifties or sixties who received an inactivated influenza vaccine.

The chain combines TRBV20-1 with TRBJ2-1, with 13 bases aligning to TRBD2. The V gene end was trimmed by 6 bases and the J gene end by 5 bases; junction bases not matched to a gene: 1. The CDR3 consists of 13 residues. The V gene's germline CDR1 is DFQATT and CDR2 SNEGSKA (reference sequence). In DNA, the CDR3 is TGCAGTGCAGGGACTAGCGGGGACAATGAGCAGTTCTTC. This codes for CSAGTSGDNEQFF.

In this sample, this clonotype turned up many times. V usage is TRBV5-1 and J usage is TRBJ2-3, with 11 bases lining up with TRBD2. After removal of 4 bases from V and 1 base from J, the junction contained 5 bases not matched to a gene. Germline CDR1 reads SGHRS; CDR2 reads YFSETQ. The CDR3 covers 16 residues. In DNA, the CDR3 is TGCGCCAGCAGCACCGGGACTAGCGGCGGCACAGATACGCAGTATTTT. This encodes CASSTGTSGGTDTQYF.

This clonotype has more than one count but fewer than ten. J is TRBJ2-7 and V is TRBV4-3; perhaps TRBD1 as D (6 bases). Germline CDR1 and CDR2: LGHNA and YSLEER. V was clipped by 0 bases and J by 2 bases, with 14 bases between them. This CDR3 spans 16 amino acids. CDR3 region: CASSQDNQGLTYEQYF. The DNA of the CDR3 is TGCGCCAGCAGCCAAGATAACCAGGGGCTAACCTACGAGCAGTACTTC.

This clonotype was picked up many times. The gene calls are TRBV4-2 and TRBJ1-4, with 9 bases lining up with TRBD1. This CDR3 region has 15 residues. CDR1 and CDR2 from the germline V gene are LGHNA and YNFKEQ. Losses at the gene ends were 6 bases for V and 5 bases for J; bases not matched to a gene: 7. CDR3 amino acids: CASSGAGTGNEKLFF. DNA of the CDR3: TGTGCCAGCAGTGGGGCCGGGACAGGGAATGAAAAACTGTTTTTT.

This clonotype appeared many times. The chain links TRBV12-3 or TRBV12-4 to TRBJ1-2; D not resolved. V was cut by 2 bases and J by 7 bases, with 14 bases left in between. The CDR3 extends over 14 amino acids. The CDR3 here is CASSLNYGRSGYTF. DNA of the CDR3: TGTGCCAGCAGTTTAAACTACGGCCGGAGTGGCTACACCTTC.

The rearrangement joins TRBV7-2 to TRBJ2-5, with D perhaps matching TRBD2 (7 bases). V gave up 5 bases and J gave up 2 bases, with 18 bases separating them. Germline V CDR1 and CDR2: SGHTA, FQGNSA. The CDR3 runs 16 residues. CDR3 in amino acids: CASSVLVGGPQETQYF. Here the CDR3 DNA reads TGTGCCAGCAGCGTTCTAGTGGGGGGGCCACAAGAGACCCAGTACTTC.

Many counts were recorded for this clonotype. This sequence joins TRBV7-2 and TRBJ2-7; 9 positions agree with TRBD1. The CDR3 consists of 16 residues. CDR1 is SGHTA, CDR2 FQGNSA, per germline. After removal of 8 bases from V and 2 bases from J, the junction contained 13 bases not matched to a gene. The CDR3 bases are TGTGCCAGCGCTACAAGTCCCGGACAGGGGCCCTACGAGCAGTACTTC. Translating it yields CASATSPGQGPYEQYF. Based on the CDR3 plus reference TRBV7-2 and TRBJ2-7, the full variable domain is GAGVSQSPSNKVTEKGKDVELRCDPISGHTALYWYRQSLGQGLEFLIYFQGNSAPDKSGLPSDRFSAERTGGSVSTLTIQRTQQEDSAVYLCASATSPGQGPYEQYFGPGTRLTVT.

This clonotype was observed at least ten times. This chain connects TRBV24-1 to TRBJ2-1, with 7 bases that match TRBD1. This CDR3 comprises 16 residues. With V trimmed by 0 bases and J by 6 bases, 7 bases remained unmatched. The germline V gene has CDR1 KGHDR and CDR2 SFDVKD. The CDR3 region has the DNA TGTGCCACCAGTGATTTGTATCAGGGGGATGGCAATGAGCAGTTCTTC. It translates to CATSDLYQGDGNEQFF.

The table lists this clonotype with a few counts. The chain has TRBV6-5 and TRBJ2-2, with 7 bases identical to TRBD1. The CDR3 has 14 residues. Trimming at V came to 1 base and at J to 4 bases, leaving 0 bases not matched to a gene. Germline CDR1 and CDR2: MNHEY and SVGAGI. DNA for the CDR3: TGTGCCAGCAGTTACTGGGACAGCACCGGGGAGCTGTTTTTT. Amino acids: CASSYWDSTGELFF.

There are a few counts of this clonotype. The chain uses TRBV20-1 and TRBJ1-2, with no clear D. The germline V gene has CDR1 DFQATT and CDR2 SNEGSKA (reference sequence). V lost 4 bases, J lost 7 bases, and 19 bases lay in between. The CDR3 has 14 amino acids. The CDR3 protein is CSAMWEPGLGGYTF. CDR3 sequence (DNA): TGCAGTGCTATGTGGGAGCCTGGCTTGGGTGGCTACACCTTC.

CDR3 protein: CAWSVRGDGYTF. For the CDR3, the DNA is TGTGCCTGGAGTGTACGAGGGGACGGCTACACCTTC. The V call is TRBV30, the J call TRBJ1-2; tentative D call: TRBD1 (5 bases). Germline V gene lookup returns CDR1 GTSNPN and CDR2 SVGIG (reference sequence). This CDR3 has 12 amino acids. Between the trimmed V and J ends, which lost 0 bases and 8 bases, there was a span of 10 bases. Filled out from reference TRBV30 and TRBJ1-2, the complete variable domain reads SQTIHQWPATLVQPVGSPLSLECTVEGTSNPNLYWYRQAAGRGLQLLFYSVGIGQISSEVPQNLSASRPQDRQFILSSKKLLLSDSGFYLCAWSVRGDGYTFGSGTRLTVV.

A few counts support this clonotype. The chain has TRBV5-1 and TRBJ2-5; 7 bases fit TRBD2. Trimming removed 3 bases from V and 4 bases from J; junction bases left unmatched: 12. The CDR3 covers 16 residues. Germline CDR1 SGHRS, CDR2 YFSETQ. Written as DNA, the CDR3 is TGCGCCAGCAGCTGGGGAGGGTCTACTAGTTCAGAGACCCAGTACTTC. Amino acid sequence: CASSWGGSTSSETQYF.

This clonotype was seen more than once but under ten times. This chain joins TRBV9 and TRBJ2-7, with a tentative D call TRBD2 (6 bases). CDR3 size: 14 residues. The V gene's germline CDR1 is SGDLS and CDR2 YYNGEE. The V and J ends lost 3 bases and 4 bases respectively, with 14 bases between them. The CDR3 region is CASSEVGSDYEQYF. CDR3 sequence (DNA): TGTGCCAGCAGCGAGGTCGGGAGTGATTACGAGCAGTACTTC.

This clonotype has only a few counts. Here the CDR3 DNA reads TGTGCCACCAGCACCGCTGAGGGACTAGCGGGAACCTACGAGCAGTACTTC. It specifies CATSTAEGLAGTYEQYF. This chain connects TRBV15 to TRBJ2-7; 13 nucleotides align to TRBD2. This CDR3 is 17 amino acids long. Germline V lookup: CDR1 LNHNV, CDR2 YYDKDF (reference sequence). With V trimmed by 4 bases and J by 2 bases, 8 bases remained unmatched.

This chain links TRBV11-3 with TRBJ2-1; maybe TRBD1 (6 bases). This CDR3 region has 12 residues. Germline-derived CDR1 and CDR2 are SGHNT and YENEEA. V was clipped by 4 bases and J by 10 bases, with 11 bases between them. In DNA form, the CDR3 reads TGTGCCAGCAGCTCCCGAGGACAGGAGCAGTTCTTC. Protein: CASSSRGQEQFF.

The CDR3 nucleotides read TGTGCCAGCAACGAAGGTGGAGGGGTGAACATTCAGTACTTC. Its translation: CASNEGGGVNIQYF. J is TRBJ2-4 and V is TRBV28, with D perhaps matching TRBD2 (6 bases). In germline, CDR1 is MDHEN, CDR2 SYDVKM. V lost 7 bases and J lost 7, with 17 bases in between. The CDR3 consists of 14 residues.